This T cell receptor (beta chain) emerged from a study of blood T cell repertoires in COVID-19 (TCRdb year 2020). Concerning the study at large: Collaborator samples came from the United States, Italy and Spain and covered acute and convalescent phases of COVID-19. The prospective study material was composed of cDNA or gDNA derived from T cells, B-cell-depleted T cells, or PBMCs. Deeply sampled blood TCRbeta repertoires from subjects exposed to, actively infected with, or recovered from COVID-19 were included in the dataset. The repertoires were made available in a free public database intended to serve as a resource for research on the immune response to SARS-CoV-2. The samples were drawn from the first 160 participants of the ongoing ImmuneRACE study and from 1,254 subjects provided by 6 global collaborators. Sample metadata almost always included a de-identified subject ID, COVID-19 status, age in years and sex. Where available, HLA class I and class II types were taken from metadata supplied by the sample provider and were not determined by assay-based typing. Results and caveats for the whole study, not just this receptor: How much clinical and demographic metadata was included differed by source and by participant, and the metadata was provided uncurated.

TCRbeta CDR3 regions were amplified from genomic DNA using the immunoSEQ Assay, a bias-controlled multiplex PCR. The authors processed their data as follows. Within the assay, amplification of reference gene primers was used to estimate how many nucleated cells each sample contained. To quantify the absolute abundance of each unique TCRbeta CDR3 rearrangement, sequence reads were collapsed and filtered. For each sample, productive Simpson clonality was calculated as the square root of Simpson's diversity index across productive rearrangements. The clones in this table, taken by TCRdb from immuneACCESS, are in-frame only. Not every clone is retained; where verified, under half of the shortfall comes from an unresolved V gene, and the cause of the rest is unknown. That table gives V, J and clone size, and the DNA gave D and trimming. For this sample there are some 74,000 clones; around 90% appear just once. The top ten hold more than 25% of the sample.

The collaborating institutions used their own protocols to collect whole blood in K2EDTA tubes. For TCRbeta analysis, collaborator samples were shipped as frozen whole blood, as isolated PBMCs, or as DNA extracted from either sample type. This clone appeared a few times. What this receptor recognizes is not known. No base quality values were provided; no much bigger clone lies one nucleotide off. The CDR3 starts with the cysteine, ends with the phenylalanine, and has 12 residues. Only the CDR3 region is kept as DNA, spanning 36 bases read in frame from base 1. V is reduced by 0 bases and J by 8 bases, leaving a spacing of 5 bases between them. Via the germline V gene, CDR1 is SGHRS and CDR2 YFSETQ.

The sample was peripheral blood. The chain is made from TRBV5-1 and TRBJ1-4; the D segment cannot be called with confidence. This TCR came from a man between 50 and 59 years old with acute or convalescent COVID-19. The encoded CDR3 is CASSLEREKLFF. The DNA is as follows: TGCGCCAGCAGCTTGGAGAGGGAAAAACTGTTTTTT.